The 11 T cell receptor beta chains presented below share a single source sample, sequenced in a study of blood T cell repertoires in COVID-19. The assay was immunoSEQ multiplex PCR, and TCRdb's table has in-frame clones only and misses some. The sample holds approximately 170,000 clones, around 91% seen once. The sequencing input was PBMCs or T cells enriched from blood (not recorded which). These receptors were obtained from a woman under 30 who had recovered from COVID-19.

This clone was recorded only once. V is TRBV11-2 and J is TRBJ2-3, with D tentatively TRBD2 (6 bases). Looked up from germline, CDR1 is SGHAT and CDR2 is FQNNGV. The CDR3 is 14 amino acids. Trimming pared 1 base from V and 3 bases from J, leaving 8 bases between. The CDR3 loop is CASSLAGATDTQYF. In DNA, the CDR3 is TGTGCCAGCAGCTTAGCGGGAGCGACAGATACGCAGTATTTT. Complete variable domain (other parts from reference TRBV11-2 and TRBJ2-3): EAGVAQSPRYKIIEKRQSVAFWCNPISGHATLYWYQQILGQGPKLLIQFQNNGVVDDSQLPKDRFSAERLKGVDSTLKIQPAKLEDSAVYLCASSLAGATDTQYFGPGTRLTVL.

The genes are TRBV28 and TRBJ2-7, with 7 bases aligning to TRBD2. V dropped 8 bases and J dropped 3; count of bases not matched to a gene: 10. The germline CDR1 and CDR2 sequences are MDHEN and SYDVKM. The CDR3 has 14 amino acids. The CDR3 sequence: CASGDGRDLYEQYF. CDR3 bases: TGTGCCAGCGGCGATGGGAGGGACCTCTACGAGCAGTACTTC.

V usage is TRBV11-3 and J usage is TRBJ2-1, with 8 bases that match TRBD2. The CDR3 totals 21 residues. Trimming at V came to 0 bases and at J to 0 bases, leaving 16 bases not matched to a gene. The germline CDR1 and CDR2 sequences are SGHNT and YENEEA. The CDR3 nucleotides read TGTGCCAGCAGCTTAGACACATCGAGGGAGAGGCTAGCGGGCTCCTACAATGAGCAGTTCTTC. Its translation is CASSLDTSRERLAGSYNEQFF.

The chain joins TRBV27 to TRBJ1-5; the D gene is possibly TRBD1 (5 bases). The CDR3 extends over 15 amino acids. Between the trimmed V and J ends, which lost 6 bases and 1 base, there was a span of 13 bases. The germline CDR1 and CDR2 sequences are MNHEY and SMNVEV (reference sequence). Here the CDR3 reads CASRPGGWSNQPQHF. CDR3 in DNA: TGTGCCAGCAGACCCGGGGGATGGAGCAATCAGCCCCAGCATTTT.

V and J are TRBV7-2 and TRBJ2-2, with a possible D match to TRBD2 (6 bases). Between the trimmed V and J ends, which lost 5 bases and 8 bases, there was a span of 24 bases. Germline V gene sequence: CDR1 SGHTA, CDR2 FQGNSA. CDR3 length: 17 residues. The CDR3 loop is CASSPRLAATGGGELFF. The DNA for the CDR3 is TGTGCCAGCAGCCCCAGGTTAGCGGCAACAGGCGGTGGGGAGCTGTTTTTT.

The genes are TRBV9 and TRBJ2-3, with 9 bases aligning to TRBD1. CDR1 SGDLS and CDR2 YYNGEE come from the germline V gene. The CDR3 spans 15 residues. Losses at the gene ends were 5 bases for V and 6 bases for J; bases not matched to a gene: 10. The CDR3 region has the DNA TGTGCCAGCAGTGCCTCGGGACAGGGTGATGATACGCAGTATTTT. This gives the protein CASSASGQGDDTQYF.

The chain employs TRBV27 and TRBJ2-1; 10 nucleotides agree with TRBD2. J lost 7 bases, V lost 6 bases, and 9 bases had no gene match. Per the germline V gene, CDR1 is MNHEY and CDR2 is SMNVEV (reference sequence). The CDR3 loop spans 15 amino acids. For the CDR3, the DNA is TGTGCCAGCAGCAGGGGCACTAGCGGGGAAAATGAGCAGTTCTTC. It codes for CASSRGTSGENEQFF.

The sample holds a few counts of this clone. V is TRBV6-5 and J is TRBJ2-7; the match to TRBD2 covers 11 bases. The J segment lost 7 bases and the V segment lost 10 bases, leaving 15 bases of the junction unmatched. The CDR3 covers 15 residues. Germline V gives CDR1 MNHEY, CDR2 SVGAGI. The CDR3, as DNA: TGTGCCACCCAAGATGGACTAGCGGGTTCCAATGAGCAGTACTTC. Protein: CATQDGLAGSNEQYF.

This chain joins TRBV4-2 and TRBJ1-1; weak D call: TRBD1 (5 bases). The V gene's germline CDR1 is LGHNA and CDR2 YNFKEQ. The germline V and J ends were trimmed by 0 bases and 1 base, with 9 bases remaining between them. CDR3 length: 15 residues. In DNA, the CDR3 is TGTGCCAGCAGCCAAGATCTTACAGGGAACACTGAAGCTTTCTTT. It specifies CASSQDLTGNTEAFF.

The chain combines TRBV5-4 with TRBJ2-3; 14 nucleotides align to TRBD2. This CDR3 contains 17 residues. Losses at the gene ends were 0 bases for V and 4 bases for J; bases not matched to a gene: 4. Looked up from germline, CDR1 is SGHNT and CDR2 is YYREEE (reference sequence). The CDR3 DNA reads as TGTGCCAGCAGCTTGGGACTAGCGGGAGGGCCGGCAGATACGCAGTATTTT. It encodes CASSLGLAGGPADTQYF.

This chain connects TRBV25-1 to TRBJ2-7, with D possibly being TRBD2 (5 bases). The CDR3 spans 12 residues. The germline V gene encodes CDR1 MGHDK and CDR2 SYGVNS. Deletions cut 6 bases from V and 0 bases from J, with 6 bases between. CDR3 sequence reads: CASRRDSYEQYF. CDR3 nucleotides: TGTGCCAGCAGGAGGGACTCCTACGAGCAGTACTTC.